This T cell receptor (beta chain) stems from a study of shared clonotypes between healthy human individuals. Genomic DNA of every subset was divided equally among multiple immunoSEQ plates. Assay used: immunoSEQ multiplex PCR; TCRdb lists only in-frame clones, some missing. The profile shows roughly 2.5 million clones, 90% to 95% of them singletons. Germline V gene sequence: CDR1 KGHSH, CDR2 LQKENI. This CDR3 is built from 13 residues. The V gene end was trimmed by 6 bases and the J gene end by 7 bases; junction bases not matched to a gene: 7. The material sequenced was naive CD4+ T cells sorted from blood. The subset denotes: CD45RA+ positively selected. The chain combines TRBV18 with TRBJ1-2; 8 bases agree with TRBD1. The TCR sequence derives from a man aged 18 to 30 in good health. Here the CDR3 DNA reads TGTGCCAGCTCCACGACAGGGGAAGGTGGCTACACCTTC. Its protein product is CASSTTGEGGYTF.